The 23 T cell receptor beta chains listed next were all sequenced from one sample in a study of shared clonotypes between healthy human individuals. Measured with immunoSEQ multiplex PCR; TCRdb has only the in-frame clones, and not every one. The sample has around 690,000 clones; 90% are singletons. Sequencing input: memory CD8+ T cells from PBMCs. The sample's subset: CD45RO+ cells pooled with CCR7-negative TemRA cells. Source of these receptors: a man aged 18 to 30 in good health. Some clones in this sample may be carry-over from other donors' samples.

This chain uses TRBV9 with TRBJ2-1; D possibly corresponds to TRBD2 (6 bases). The CDR3 consists of 14 residues. Trimming removed 2 bases at V and 3 bases at J, with 9 bases between. Germline assignment: CDR1 SGDLS and CDR2 YYNGEE. The CDR3 spells CASSVPGVYNEQFF. In DNA form, the CDR3 reads TGTGCCAGCAGCGTGCCGGGAGTCTACAATGAGCAGTTCTTC.

The table lists this clone with many counts. J is TRBJ1-1 and V is TRBV9; tentative D call: TRBD1 (6 bases). This CDR3 contains 15 residues. V was trimmed by 3 bases and J by 1 base, leaving 13 bases between them. Germline loops: CDR1 SGDLS, CDR2 YYNGEE. The CDR3 loop reads CASSEKGHSNTEAFF. The CDR3 DNA follows: TGTGCCAGCAGCGAAAAGGGACACTCGAACACTGAAGCTTTCTTT.

This clone was detected only once. This chain uses TRBV27 with TRBJ1-2; 8 positions agree with TRBD1. The V gene's germline CDR1 is MNHEY and CDR2 SMNVEV (reference sequence). V lost 6 bases, J lost 4 bases, and 10 bases stayed unmatched. CDR3 length equals 15 residues. The CDR3 coding sequence is TGTGCCAGCAGCTACGTCGGGACAGGTGGCTATGGCTACACCTTC. It translates to CASSYVGTGGYGYTF.

The chain combines TRBV9 with TRBJ1-2; D not resolved. Trimming left V 2 bases short and J 9 bases short, with 8 bases between. The CDR3 sequence is 11 residues long. Looked up from germline, CDR1 is SGDLS and CDR2 is YYNGEE. As DNA, the CDR3 is TGTGCCAGCAGCGTCCAAAGAAGCTACACCTTC. As protein: CASSVQRSYTF. The full variable domain, with the rest looked up from reference TRBV9 and TRBJ1-2, is DSGVTQTPKHLITATGQRVTLRCSPRSGDLSVYWYQQSLDQGLQFLIQYYNGEERAKGNILERFSAQQFPDLHSELNLSSLELGDSALYFCASSVQRSYTFGSGTRLTVV.

The genes are TRBV28 and TRBJ2-7, with D uncertain. Trimming took off 3 bases at V and 7 bases at J, with 16 bases between the two ends. CDR1 and CDR2 from the germline V gene are MDHEN and SYDVKM. The CDR3 is 14 amino acids. The CDR3 here is CASSFRPIVWEQYF. In DNA, the CDR3 is TGTGCCAGCAGTTTTCGGCCGATAGTCTGGGAGCAGTACTTC.

This clone appeared once. This sequence joins TRBV18 and TRBJ2-1; perhaps TRBD1 as D (6 bases). This CDR3 has 14 amino acids. V lost 7 bases and J 5 bases, leaving 15 bases between the germline ends. CDR1 and CDR2 from the germline V gene are KGHSH and LQKENI. CDR3 in DNA: TGTGCCAGCTTGAGACAGGCCCCCCACAATGAGCAGTTCTTC. This encodes CASLRQAPHNEQFF.

The chain carries TRBV4-1 and TRBJ1-1; 12 bases line up with TRBD1. Losses at the gene ends were 4 bases for V and 4 bases for J; bases not matched to a gene: 4. Germline assignment: CDR1 MGHRA and CDR2 YSYEKL. CDR3 length: 15 residues. The CDR3 DNA sequence: TGCGCCAGCAGCCGGGACAGGGGGCGAGGCACTGAAGCTTTCTTT. Protein sequence: CASSRDRGRGTEAFF.

The chain employs TRBV29-1 and TRBJ2-5, with D possibly matching TRBD2 (5 bases). The last part of the DNA fits TRBJ2-7 better; the J call may be wrong. The CDR3 is 14 residues long. Germline V gives CDR1 SQVTM, CDR2 ANQGSEA. This CDR3 is CSVLRESAENEQYF. CDR3 sequence (DNA): TGCAGCGTGTTAAGGGAGAGTGCGGAAAACGAGCAGTACTTC.

A note on this clone: Other DNA sequences of this sample code for an identical CDR3. This chain joins TRBV28 and TRBJ2-7; TRBD2 matches at 8 bases. The CDR3 has 14 residues. V lost 3 bases to trimming and J lost 3 bases; unmatched junction nucleotides: 4. CDR1 MDHEN and CDR2 SYDVKM come from the germline V gene. The CDR3 sequence: CASSFAGGGYEQYF. In DNA form, the CDR3 reads TGTGCCAGCAGTTTTGCGGGAGGAGGCTACGAGCAGTACTTC.

The V gene is TRBV7-6, the J gene TRBJ2-7; weak D call: TRBD1 (5 bases). CDR3 size: 14 residues. The V end was cut by 1 base, the J end by 2 bases, with 9 bases between. Germline CDR1 SGHVS, CDR2 FNYEAQ. Written as DNA, the CDR3 is TGTGCCAGCAGCTTAGAGGTAGGGGCCTACGAGCAGTACTTC. Protein: CASSLEVGAYEQYF.

The V call is TRBV11-2, the J call TRBJ2-1; 7 bases agree with TRBD1. The CDR3 has 18 residues. From germline, CDR1 is SGHAT and CDR2 FQNNGV. With V trimmed by 0 bases and J by 8 bases, 16 bases remained unmatched. CDR3: CASSLDEQGTEGGYEQFF. CDR3 in DNA: TGTGCCAGCAGCTTAGACGAACAGGGGACAGAGGGTGGGTATGAGCAGTTCTTC.

This clone showed up just once. The V call is TRBV7-6, the J call TRBJ2-3, with TRBD2 matching over 7 bases. This CDR3 is built from 16 residues. With 3 bases clipped from V and 4 bases from J, the junction kept 10 bases outside the gene matches. CDR1 and CDR2 (germline): SGHVS, FNYEAQ. The chain's CDR3 is CASSFLKRDRPDTQYF. The CDR3 DNA follows: TGTGCCAGCAGCTTCCTAAAGCGGGACCGGCCAGATACGCAGTATTTT.

The V gene is TRBV27, the J gene TRBJ1-2; tentatively, D is TRBD1 (6 bases). CDR1 and CDR2 (germline): MNHEY, SMNVEV (reference sequence). V was pared by 5 bases and J by 4 bases, with 20 bases between. This CDR3 region has 16 residues. This chain's CDR3 is CASSATYRALIYGYTF. CDR3 coding DNA: TGTGCCAGCAGTGCCACTTACAGGGCTTTAATCTATGGCTACACCTTC.

The V and J genes are TRBV10-3 and TRBJ2-1; D ambiguous. CDR3 size: 13 residues. Germline values: CDR1 ENHRY, CDR2 SYGVKD. V lost 2 bases and J lost 10, with 12 bases in between. The CDR3 sequence is CAISETLAPEQFF. CDR3 nucleotide sequence: TGTGCCATCAGTGAGACCTTAGCACCGGAGCAGTTCTTC.

On this clone itself: A junction end diverges from the germline sequence, so it may reflect a read error. The chain couples TRBV6-5 to TRBJ2-5; D perhaps matches TRBD2 (5 bases). CDR3 size: 12 residues. The germline gives CDR1 MNHEY, CDR2 SVGAGI. CDR3 coding DNA: TGTGCCACCAGTACGGACTCAGAGACCCAGTACTTC. Its protein product is CATSTDSETQYF.

The CDR3 bases are TGTGCCAGCAGCTTGACAGGGGGAGAGACCCAGTACTTC. Translation: CASSLTGGETQYF. The chain carries TRBV7-9 and TRBJ2-5, with 9 bases lining up with TRBD1. CDR3 length: 13 amino acids. Trimming cost V 3 bases and J 4 bases; bases outside gene matches: 0. In germline, CDR1 is SEHNR, CDR2 FQNEAQ (reference sequence).

V usage is TRBV9 and J usage is TRBJ1-3; weak D call: TRBD1 (6 bases). Germline values: CDR1 SGDLS, CDR2 YYNGEE. V dropped 0 bases and J dropped 2 bases, with 9 bases sitting between them. The length of the CDR3 is 15 residues. DNA for the CDR3: TGTGCCAGCAGCGTAGTTGGGGACACTGGAAACACCATATATTTT. Protein sequence: CASSVVGDTGNTIYF. Using reference TRBV9 and TRBJ1-3 for the parts outside the CDR3, the full variable domain is DSGVTQTPKHLITATGQRVTLRCSPRSGDLSVYWYQQSLDQGLQFLIQYYNGEERAKGNILERFSAQQFPDLHSELNLSSLELGDSALYFCASSVVGDTGNTIYFGEGSWLTVV.

V is TRBV6-5 and J is TRBJ2-7; TRBD1 aligns across 9 bases. The CDR3 has 13 residues. Germline-derived CDR1 and CDR2 are MNHEY and SVGAGI. Trimming cost V 11 bases and J 5 bases; bases outside gene matches: 10. The CDR3: CASRDRVSDEQYF. As DNA, the CDR3 is TGTGCCTCACGGGACAGGGTTTCTGACGAGCAGTACTTC.

CDR3 amino acids: CASSLLLRPYEQYF. In DNA form, the CDR3 reads TGTGCCAGCAGCTTATTGCTCAGACCCTACGAGCAGTACTTC. The chain uses TRBV7-9 and TRBJ2-7; D not certain. The CDR3 is made up of 14 amino acids. Trimming shortened V by 2 bases and J by 2 bases, and 10 bases separated the two germline ends. CDR1 SEHNR and CDR2 FQNEAQ come from the germline V gene (reference sequence).

With regard to this clone: This same CDR3 is encoded by further DNA sequences in the sample. The chain couples TRBV11-2 to TRBJ2-7, with 9 bases lining up with TRBD1. The J segment lost 2 bases and the V segment lost 5 bases, leaving 4 bases of the junction unmatched. Germline-derived CDR1 and CDR2 are SGHAT and FQNNGV. The CDR3 sequence is 14 residues long. DNA of the CDR3: TGTGCCAGCAGCGTAGGGACAGGGACCTACGAGCAGTACTTC. Translated: CASSVGTGTYEQYF.

The chain uses TRBV27 and TRBJ2-2; D might be TRBD2 (5 bases). The CDR3 sequence is 15 residues long. Trimming shortened V by 3 bases and J by 2 bases, and 10 bases separated the two germline ends. The germline V gene has CDR1 MNHEY and CDR2 SMNVEV (reference sequence). CDR3 loop: CASSFIALNTGELFF. The CDR3 coding sequence is TGTGCCAGCAGTTTTATAGCGCTTAACACCGGGGAGCTGTTTTTT.

This rearrangement joins TRBV5-6 to TRBJ1-4; perhaps TRBD1 as D (5 bases). The CDR3 sequence is 14 residues long. Germline assignment: CDR1 SGHDT and CDR2 YYEEEE. V was trimmed by 4 bases and J by 8 bases, leaving 15 bases between them. This CDR3 reads CASSTRQGREKLFF. The CDR3 nucleotides are TGTGCCAGCAGCACGAGGCAGGGAAGAGAAAAACTGTTTTTT.

V is TRBV6-5 and J is TRBJ2-7; a weak D match, TRBD2 (6 bases). The CDR3 is 14 residues long. CDR1 and CDR2 from the germline V gene are MNHEY and SVGAGI. V was shortened by 2 bases and J by 4 bases, with 12 bases between the two germline ends. This chain's CDR3 is CASSYGREFYEQYF. In DNA, the CDR3 is TGTGCCAGCAGTTACGGGCGGGAATTTTACGAGCAGTACTTC.